This T cell receptor beta chain was identified in a study of regulatory T cells. General study findings and limits: Patient repertoires had restricted TRB V-J pairs and skewed V and J usage, most in Tregs. Hydrophobic residues at CDR3 positions 6 and 7 were enriched in conventional CD4+ T cells of CD3G-deficient patients.

This clone was counted a single time. The antigen remains undetermined. The PCR used 52 TRBV and 13 TRBJ primers. Repertoires were generated with immunoSEQ multiplex PCR, while TCRdb's copy carries only in-frame clones and drops some. The data contain 20,000 to 25,000 clones, about 88% of them singletons. Trimming removed 4 bases at V and 7 bases at J, with 8 bases between. CDR3 length: 12 residues. CDR1 and CDR2 from the germline V gene are LNHDA and SQIVND (reference sequence). Every patient with CD3G deficiency had evidence of autoimmunity. The specimen was conventional CD4+ T cells sorted from blood. The rearrangement uses TRBV19 and TRBJ2-1; perhaps TRBD2 as D (6 bases). The origin of this receptor is a child aged 5-17 years with CD3G deficiency. The chain's CDR3 is CASSTRGNEQFF. For the CDR3, the DNA is TGTGCCAGTAGTACCCGGGGGAATGAGCAGTTCTTC.